These T cell receptor beta chains were read from a single sample in a study of shared clonotypes between healthy human individuals. Here immunoSEQ multiplex PCR was the method, and the copy in TCRdb shows in-frame clones only, minus some. Of about 2.1 million clones in the sample, 90% to 95% were seen once. The sequenced material came from naive CD8+ T cells from PBMCs. The receptors stem from a man between 18 and 29 years old in good health. Some clones in this sample may be carry-over from other donors' samples. Both conserved end residues are part of each CDR3. D genes are given only for firm matches. Some rows have no size entry. The others give once, few or many, or a class for an expanded clone.

-,-,TRBV7-8,TRBJ2-3,CASSLVGFPDTQYF,TGTGCCAGCAGCTTAGTAGGGTTCCCAGATACGCAGTATTTT
-,few,TRBV5-6,TRBJ2-7,CASSLPGAYEQYF,TGTGCCAGCAGCTTGCCGGGGGCCTACGAGCAGTACTTC
-,-,TRBV10-2,TRBJ2-3,CASSEVGGWGTDTQYF,TGCGCCAGCAGTGAGGTCGGCGGGTGGGGCACAGATACGCAGTATTTT
TRBD2,-,TRBV29-1,TRBJ2-1,CSAPWASGEQFF,TGCAGCGCTCCCTGGGCTAGCGGAGAGCAGTTCTTC
TRBD1,-,TRBV27,TRBJ1-2,CASSLFRDRHYGYTF,TGTGCCAGCAGTTTATTTCGGGACAGACACTATGGCTACACCTTC
TRBD2,-,TRBV7-9,TRBJ2-1,CASSTDWGGSLDEQFF,TGTGCCAGCAGCACTGACTGGGGCGGGAGTCTTGATGAGCAGTTCTTC
-,-,TRBV4-1,TRBJ2-7,CASSLGTKYEQYF,TGCGCCAGCAGCCTCGGAACAAAATACGAGCAGTACTTC
TRBD2,-,TRBV2,TRBJ2-1,CASSTSGRASYNEQFF,TGTGCCAGCAGTACAAGCGGGAGGGCCTCCTACAATGAGCAGTTCTTC
TRBD2,-,TRBV27,TRBJ2-3,CASKTSGSTDTQYF,TGTGCCAGCAAAACTAGCGGGTCCACAGATACGCAGTATTTT
TRBD1,-,TRBV7-8,TRBJ2-7,CASSQDRGSYEQYF,TGTGCCAGCAGCCAAGACAGGGGATCCTACGAGCAGTACTTC
TRBD2,once,TRBV9,TRBJ2-1,CASSAPGTKHEQFF,TGTGCCAGCAGCGCACCGGGGACTAAGCATGAGCAGTTCTTC
TRBD1,-,TRBV15,TRBJ2-3,CATSRDLKDRGTQYF,TGTGCCACCAGCAGAGATCTCAAGGACAGGGGTACGCAGTATTTT
TRBD2,-,TRBV4-1,TRBJ2-2,CASSPTSGENTGELFF,TGCGCCAGCAGCCCGACTAGCGGGGAGAACACCGGGGAGCTGTTTTTT
TRBD1,-,TRBV27,TRBJ2-5,CASRTGAQETQYF,TGTGCCAGCAGGACAGGGGCCCAAGAGACCCAGTACTTC
-,-,TRBV28,TRBJ1-5,CASRPGFLGNQPQHF,TGTGCCAGCAGGCCGGGATTTCTAGGGAATCAGCCCCAGCATTTT
-,few,TRBV19,TRBJ1-1,CASNPILRDGIEAFF,TGTGCCAGTAACCCAATCCTCAGGGACGGAATAGAAGCTTTCTTT
-,-,TRBV2,TRBJ2-3,CASSERAGLVDTQYF,TGTGCCAGCAGTGAACGGGCAGGGCTTGTTGATACGCAGTATTTT
-,-,TRBV7-3,TRBJ2-4,CASSRGGGTQKNIQYF,TGTGCCAGCAGCCGGGGTGGAGGAACACAGAAAAACATTCAGTACTTC
-,-,TRBV13,TRBJ2-5,CASTQGGQGETQYF,TGTGCCAGCACCCAGGGCGGGCAGGGGGAGACCCAGTACTTC
-,-,TRBV7-2,TRBJ1-2,CASSPGPDFYGYTF,TGTGCCAGCAGCCCCGGACCGGATTTCTATGGCTACACCTTC
-,-,TRBV27,TRBJ2-7,CASRIYPGHPYEQYF,TGTGCCAGCAGAATCTACCCAGGCCACCCCTACGAGCAGTACTTC
-,-,TRBV7-9,TRBJ2-7,CASSNGLLEQYF,TGTGCCAGCAGCAATGGACTACTCGAGCAGTACTTC
-,-,TRBV6-1,TRBJ2-5,CASNEWILYF,TGTGCCAGCAACGAGTGGATACTGTACTTC
-,-,TRBV5-1,TRBJ2-3,CASNPAGVADTQYF,TGCGCCAGCAACCCAGCCGGGGTGGCAGATACGCAGTATTTT
-,-,TRBV28,TRBJ2-6,CASSPTRGANVLTF,TGTGCCAGCAGCCCTACCCGTGGGGCCAACGTCCTGACTTTC
-,-,TRBV19,TRBJ2-7,CASSIVAGRYEQYF,TGTGCCAGTAGTATAGTGGCGGGGCGCTACGAGCAGTACTTC
-,-,TRBV5-6,TRBJ2-7,CASSAGTVYEQYF,TGTGCCAGCAGCGCAGGGACGGTCTACGAGCAGTACTTC
-,-,TRBV7-6,TRBJ1-2,CASSPALGTEINYGYTF,TGTGCCAGCAGCCCCGCCCTGGGGACGGAGATAAACTATGGCTACACCTTC
-,-,TRBV4-1,TRBJ2-1,CASSQDRGDWGNEQFF,TGCGCCAGCAGCCAAGATCGGGGTGATTGGGGCAATGAGCAGTTCTTC
-,-,TRBV7-9,TRBJ2-2,CASSSRGKENTGELFF,TGTGCCAGCAGCTCCCGTGGGAAGGAGAACACCGGGGAGCTGTTTTTT
TRBD1,-,TRBV30,TRBJ1-5,CAWSATETGGLSQPQHF,TGTGCCTGGAGCGCGACCGAAACAGGGGGACTAAGTCAGCCCCAGCATTTT
TRBD1,-,TRBV4-3,TRBJ2-1,CASSQGQSSYNEQFF,TGCGCCAGCAGCCAGGGACAGAGCTCCTACAATGAGCAGTTCTTC
-,few,TRBV15,TRBJ1-2,CATSTTNYGYTF,TGTGCCACCAGCACCACTAACTATGGCTACACCTTC
-,-,TRBV2,TRBJ2-1,CASINGRDYGNEQFF,TGTGCCAGCATCAACGGGCGGGATTACGGCAATGAGCAGTTCTTC
-,-,TRBV5-4,TRBJ2-7,CASSLGGAEAEQYF,TGTGCCAGCAGCTTGGGGGGGGCGGAGGCCGAGCAGTACTTC
-,once,TRBV4-1,TRBJ2-7,CASSQDNPEQYF,TGCGCCAGCAGCCAAGATAACCCTGAGCAGTACTTC
-,once,TRBV28,TRBJ2-3,CASSLIGLDTDTQYF,TGTGCCAGCAGTTTAATAGGCCTAGACACAGATACGCAGTATTTT
TRBD1,-,TRBV28,TRBJ2-7,CASSLRQGNGREYEQYF,TGTGCCAGCAGTCTAAGACAGGGTAACGGTAGGGAGTACGAGCAGTACTTC
TRBD2,-,TRBV6-6,TRBJ2-1,CASIIGLGSYNEQFF,TGTGCCAGCATTATAGGACTAGGCTCCTACAATGAGCAGTTCTTC
-,-,TRBV7-9,TRBJ2-1,CASSSPWRDPNSSYNEQFF,TGTGCCAGCAGCTCCCCCTGGCGGGACCCAAATAGCTCCTACAATGAGCAGTTCTTC
-,-,TRBV2,TRBJ1-5,CASSEVVGRINQPQHF,TGTGCCAGCAGTGAAGTGGTTGGTAGGATCAATCAGCCCCAGCATTTT
-,-,TRBV5-6,TRBJ2-1,CASSLEQGNEQFF,TGTGCCAGCAGCTTGGAACAGGGAAATGAGCAGTTCTTC
-,-,TRBV12-5,TRBJ2-3,CYRRGDSERRTDTQYF,TGTTACAGAAGGGGGGACTCCGAGAGAAGGACAGATACGCAGTATTTT
-,-,TRBV29-1,TRBJ2-1,CSVSQYLYNEQFF,TGCAGCGTTAGTCAATACCTTTACAATGAGCAGTTCTTC